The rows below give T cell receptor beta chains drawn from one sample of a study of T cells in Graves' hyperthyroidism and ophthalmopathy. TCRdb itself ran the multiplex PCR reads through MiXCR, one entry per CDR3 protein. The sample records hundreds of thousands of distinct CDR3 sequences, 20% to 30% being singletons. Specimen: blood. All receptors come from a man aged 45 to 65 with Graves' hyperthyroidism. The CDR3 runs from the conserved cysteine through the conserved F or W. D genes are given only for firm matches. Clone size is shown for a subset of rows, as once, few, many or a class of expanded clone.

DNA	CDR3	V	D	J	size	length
TGTGCCACCAGCAGAGCGGGACAGGGGAACACCAGGGAGCTGTTTTTT	CATSRAGQGNTRELFF	TRBV15	TRBD1	TRBJ2-2	NA	16
TGTGCCAGCATGCAACAGGGGACACTTCCGTACGAGCAGTACTTC	CASMQQGTLPYEQYF	TRBV27	TRBD1	TRBJ2-7	once	15
TGCAGCGTTGCTCCTAGCGGGAGTACAGATACGCAGTATTTT	CSVAPSGSTDTQYF	TRBV29-1	TRBD2	TRBJ2-3	few	14
TGTGCCTGGGGCCCAGATACGCAGTATTTT	CAWGPDTQYF	TRBV30	NA	TRBJ2-3	few	10
TGTGCCAGCAGCCCCCCGTTGAGGGGCGACTATGGCTACACCTTC	CASSPPLRGDYGYTF	TRBV3-1	NA	TRBJ1-2	NA	15
TGCAGTGCTGAGGGGGCGGGAAACACAGATACGCAGTATTTT	CSAEGAGNTDTQYF	TRBV20-1	NA	TRBJ2-3	few	14
TGTGCCAGCAGTTTCGGGACAGGGAAAAACATTCAGTACTTC	CASSFGTGKNIQYF	TRBV12-3/TRBV12-4	TRBD1	TRBJ2-4	NA	14
TGCGCCAGCAGCTTCGGGTTGAACTATGGCTACACCTTC	CASSFGLNYGYTF	TRBV5-1	NA	TRBJ1-2	NA	13
TGTGCCAGCAGTGACAGGGGCTCCTACAATGAGCAGTTCTTC	CASSDRGSYNEQFF	TRBV6-2/TRBV6-3	TRBD1	TRBJ2-1	many	14
TGTGCTAGCAGCTTAAACGCGGGAGTAATGGTCGATGAGCAGTTCTTC	CASSLNAGVMVDEQFF	TRBV7-7	TRBD2	TRBJ2-1	NA	16
TGCAGTGCTCTAACCCGGGACCGAACCTACGAGCAGTACTTC	CSALTRDRTYEQYF	TRBV20-1	NA	TRBJ2-7	many	14
TGTGCCAGCAGTGACTCTTCACCCATGAACACTGAAGCTTTCTTT	CASSDSSPMNTEAFF	TRBV28	NA	TRBJ1-1	NA	15
TGTGCCAGCAGTTTTGGGGACCAGCCCCAGCATTTT	CASSFGDQPQHF	TRBV12-3/TRBV12-4	NA	TRBJ1-5	many	12
TGTGTCAGCAGCTTAGCTCCGACAGATACGCAGTATTTT	CVSSLAPTDTQYF	TRBV7-6	NA	TRBJ2-3	NA	13
TGCGCCAGCAGCTTGGCGGTTCGCGGGAGTGGAGAGACCCAGTACTTC	CASSLAVRGSGETQYF	TRBV5-1	TRBD2	TRBJ2-5	few	16
TGTGCCAGCAGACTAGCGTTAGCCGCCTACAATGAGCAGTTCTTC	CASRLALAAYNEQFF	TRBV11-2	TRBD2	TRBJ2-1	few	15
TGTGCCAGCAGCCCCCCGGGACAGCACACAGATACGCAGTATTTT	CASSPPGQHTDTQYF	TRBV7-9	TRBD1	TRBJ2-3	NA	15
TGTGCCAGCAGTGACGGGACAGGGTCGCGTCAGCCCCAGCATTTT	CASSDGTGSRQPQHF	TRBV6-2/TRBV6-3	TRBD1	TRBJ1-5	NA	15
TGTGCCAGCAACCACAGGGGTAACACCGGGGAGCTGTTTTTT	CASNHRGNTGELFF	TRBV12-3/TRBV12-4	TRBD1	TRBJ2-2	few	14
TGTGCCATCAGTGGGGGACCGATGTACCAAGAGACCCAGTACTTC	CAISGGPMYQETQYF	TRBV10-3	NA	TRBJ2-5	NA	15
TGTGCCAGCAGCTTTCAGCAGCACACCGGGGAGCTGTTTTTT	CASSFQQHTGELFF	TRBV7-9	NA	TRBJ2-2	few	14
TGTGCCAGCAGTTTAATGCCAGGGCTGGGACAGCCCCAGCATTTT	CASSLMPGLGQPQHF	TRBV27	NA	TRBJ1-5	few	15
TGTGCCAGTAGTATAGCCCCCCAGCTAGCGGTGGCCACAGATACGCAGTATTTT	CASSIAPQLAVATDTQYF	TRBV19	TRBD2	TRBJ2-3	NA	18
TGTGCCAGTAGTACGGATGGTGCTAATGAAAAACTGTTTTTT	CASSTDGANEKLFF	TRBV19	NA	TRBJ1-4	NA	14
TGTGCCAGCAGAGCGTTGGCAGACGAGCAGTACTTC	CASRALADEQYF	TRBV2	NA	TRBJ2-7	many	12
TGTGCCAGCGGCAGCGGGTACCAAGAGACCCAGTACTTC	CASGSGYQETQYF	TRBV11-2	NA	TRBJ2-5	many	13
TGCAGCGTTCGGTGGACCGGGGAGCTGTTTTTT	CSVRWTGELFF	TRBV29-1	NA	TRBJ2-2	NA	11
TGCGCCAGCAGCTTGGAGCCAGCCGGTGAAGCTTTCTTT	CASSLEPAGEAFF	TRBV5-1	NA	TRBJ1-1	NA	13
TGTGCCAGCAGCGAAGGGGGAGGTTACACTGAAGCTTTCTTT	CASSEGGGYTEAFF	TRBV7-3	NA	TRBJ1-1	NA	14
TGCGCCAGCAGCTTGGACTCCGCAGCATCCTACGAGCAGTACTTC	CASSLDSAASYEQYF	TRBV5-1	NA	TRBJ2-7	few	15
TGCAGCGTTGTTTATATGCCTAACTATGGCTACACCTTC	CSVVYMPNYGYTF	TRBV29-1	NA	TRBJ1-2	NA	13
TGTGCCAGCTCACCGTCTAGCGGGGACATCGGGGAGCTGTTTTTT	CASSPSSGDIGELFF	TRBV18	TRBD2	TRBJ2-2	NA	15
TGCAGCGTTGAAGGGGGAGAAATTTACGAGCAGTACTTC	CSVEGGEIYEQYF	TRBV29-1	NA	TRBJ2-7	NA	13
TGTGCCAGCAGCTTCGGACCGGATTATTCACCCCTCCACTTT	CASSFGPDYSPLHF	TRBV7-8	NA	TRBJ1-6	NA	14
TGTGCCACCAGCAGAGTCCCTACAGATACGCAGTATTTT	CATSRVPTDTQYF	TRBV15	NA	TRBJ2-3	few	13
TGTGCCAGCAGCTTTGGAGGCGGGAGTGGCTACGAGCAGTACTTC	CASSFGGGSGYEQYF	TRBV7-2	TRBD2	TRBJ2-7	NA	15
TGTGCCAGCAGGGAGGGGGGCTACGAGCAGTACTTC	CASREGGYEQYF	TRBV25-1	NA	TRBJ2-7	few	12
TGTGCCAGCAGCCCCGTGGGGCGTGCGGACTATGGCTACACCTTC	CASSPVGRADYGYTF	TRBV7-2	NA	TRBJ1-2	NA	15
TGCGCCAGCAGAGCTTCCGGCGGGAGTAGCGCAGATACGCAGTATTTT	CASRASGGSSADTQYF	TRBV5-1	TRBD2	TRBJ2-3	many	16
TGTGCCAGTACCATGACAGGGGGCAATCAGCCCCAGCATTTT	CASTMTGGNQPQHF	TRBV19	TRBD1	TRBJ1-5	NA	14
TGCAGTGCTAGAGATCGGACAGGCCAAGAGACCCAGTACTTC	CSARDRTGQETQYF	TRBV20-1	TRBD1	TRBJ2-5	few	14
TGTGCCAGCAGTTACAATACGGGGGGAGGCCAAGAGACCCAGTACTTC	CASSYNTGGGQETQYF	TRBV6-6	TRBD2	TRBJ2-5	few	16
TGTGCCAGCAGCCTCCGGACAGCTCGGACCCAGTACTTC	CASSLRTARTQYF	TRBV7-8	NA	TRBJ2-5	few	13
TGTGCCAGCAGTCCGCAGGGGGCTAAGGAAAAACTGTTTTTT	CASSPQGAKEKLFF	TRBV12-3/TRBV12-4	TRBD1	TRBJ1-4	few	14
TGTGCCAGCAGCCTGACGTCTCTAGCGGGAGTCGCAAGATACGAGCAGTACTTC	CASSLTSLAGVARYEQYF	TRBV11-2	TRBD2	TRBJ2-7	many	18
TGTGCCAGCAGTTATCGGCAGCTAGCGGGCGTGCACAATGAGCAGTTCTTC	CASSYRQLAGVHNEQFF	TRBV6-1	TRBD2	TRBJ2-1	NA	17
TGTGCCAGCAGCTTAACCAGCGTGAGCTCCTACGAGCAGTACTTC	CASSLTSVSSYEQYF	TRBV7-2	NA	TRBJ2-7	many	15
TGTGCCAGCAGTTACTCGAGGGGACAGGCCACCACTGAAGCTTTCTTT	CASSYSRGQATTEAFF	TRBV6-2/TRBV6-3	TRBD1	TRBJ1-1	few	16
TGTGCCAGCAGCTCCCTTACGATGGGCGAGCAGTACTTC	CASSSLTMGEQYF	TRBV11-2	NA	TRBJ2-7	many	13
TGTGCCAGCAGCGCTACTAGCGGAGTCACAGATACGCAGTATTTT	CASSATSGVTDTQYF	TRBV11-2	TRBD2	TRBJ2-3	NA	15
TGTGCCAGCCGAGGCAACGCGGAGGAACTGTTTTTT	CASRGNAEELFF	TRBV6-1	NA	TRBJ1-4	once	12
TGTGCCAGCAGCTCCCAGGGCCAGGGGGCCTTTCCCTACAATGAGCAGTTCTTC	CASSSQGQGAFPYNEQFF	TRBV11-2	TRBD1	TRBJ2-1	many	18
TGTGCCAGCTCTCTGGGCGCCAGCGGGGAGTACTTC	CASSLGASGEYF	TRBV2	TRBD2	TRBJ2-5	many	12
TGTGCCAGCAGCCCCCGGGAGGCTAGAGGTAGGAATGAGCAGTTCTTC	CASSPREARGRNEQFF	TRBV7-2	TRBD2	TRBJ2-1	NA	16
TGCGCCAGCAGCCCGGGGGCTAGCGGGAAGCATGAGCAGTTCTTC	CASSPGASGKHEQFF	TRBV5-1	TRBD2	TRBJ2-1	NA	15
TGTGCCAGCAGCCGAAGGACGGTCAATGAAAAACTGTTTTTT	CASSRRTVNEKLFF	TRBV7-9	NA	TRBJ1-4	once	14
TGTGCCAGCAGGCTCGATAACTCTGGGGCCAACGTCCTGACTTTC	CASRLDNSGANVLTF	TRBV6-2/TRBV6-3	NA	TRBJ2-6	NA	15
TGCGCCAGCAGCTCGAAACAGGCTAGCGGGCAAGAGACCCAGTACTTC	CASSSKQASGQETQYF	TRBV5-1	TRBD2	TRBJ2-5	NA	16
TGTGCTAGTGGACCCCGAACAGGGGACGCGAACACCGGGGAGCTGTTTTTT	CASGPRTGDANTGELFF	TRBV12-5	TRBD1	TRBJ2-2	many	17
TGTGCCAGCAAAAAACAGGGGGGGGATAATGAAAAACTGTTTTTT	CASKKQGGDNEKLFF	TRBV2	TRBD1	TRBJ1-4	NA	15